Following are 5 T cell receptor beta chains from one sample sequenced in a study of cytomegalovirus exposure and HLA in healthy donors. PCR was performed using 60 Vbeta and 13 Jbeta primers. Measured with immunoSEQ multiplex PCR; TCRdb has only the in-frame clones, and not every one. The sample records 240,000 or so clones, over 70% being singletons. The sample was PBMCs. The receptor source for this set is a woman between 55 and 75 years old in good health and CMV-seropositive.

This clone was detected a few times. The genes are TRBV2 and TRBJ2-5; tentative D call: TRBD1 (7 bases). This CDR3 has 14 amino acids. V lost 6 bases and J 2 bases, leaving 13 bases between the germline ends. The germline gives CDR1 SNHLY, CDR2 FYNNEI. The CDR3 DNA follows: TGTGCCAGCAGATATTCAGGGGGGCAAGAGACCCAGTACTTC. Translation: CASRYSGGQETQYF.

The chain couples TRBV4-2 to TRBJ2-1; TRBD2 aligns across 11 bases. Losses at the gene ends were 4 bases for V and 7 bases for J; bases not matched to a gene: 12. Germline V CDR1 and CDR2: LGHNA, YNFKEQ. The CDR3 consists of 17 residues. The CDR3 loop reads CASSLGGTSGSSNEQFF. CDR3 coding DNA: TGTGCCAGCAGCCTGGGGGGTACTAGCGGGAGTTCAAATGAGCAGTTCTTC.

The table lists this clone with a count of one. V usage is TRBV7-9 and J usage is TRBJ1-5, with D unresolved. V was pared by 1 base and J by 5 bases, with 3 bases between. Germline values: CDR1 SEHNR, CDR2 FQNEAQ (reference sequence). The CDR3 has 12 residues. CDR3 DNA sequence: TGTGCCAGCAGCTTAGGCGATCAGCCCCAGCATTTT. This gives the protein CASSLGDQPQHF.

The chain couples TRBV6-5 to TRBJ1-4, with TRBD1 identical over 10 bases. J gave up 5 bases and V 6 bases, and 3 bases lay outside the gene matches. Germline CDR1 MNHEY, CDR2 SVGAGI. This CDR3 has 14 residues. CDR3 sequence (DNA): TGTGCCAGCAGGAGGGACAGGGGAAATGAAAAACTGTTTTTT. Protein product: CASRRDRGNEKLFF.

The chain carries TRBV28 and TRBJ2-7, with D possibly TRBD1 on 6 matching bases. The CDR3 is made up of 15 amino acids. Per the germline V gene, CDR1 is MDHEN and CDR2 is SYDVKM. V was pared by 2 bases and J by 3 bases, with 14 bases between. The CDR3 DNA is TGTGCCAGCAGTTTAGTTGGGACAAGGTACTACGAGCAGTACTTC. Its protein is CASSLVGTRYYEQYF.